Listed here is a single T cell receptor beta chain. Its antigen is undetermined. The sample comes from a study of T cell repertoires in cytomegalovirus infection. Via MiXCR, TCRdb re-called the reads, giving one row per CDR3 protein. The repertoire holds tens of thousands of distinct CDR3 sequences, with more than 20% as singletons. Study conclusions and caveats: Predominance within the ex vivo response was attributable to HLA-C-restricted CMV-specific TCR beta clonotypes.

Sequencing was carried out using PBMCs, sequenced either directly or after in vitro stimulation (not recorded which). The TCR sequence derives from a human donor in good health (CMV status not recorded). Some clones in this sample may be carry-over from other donors' samples.

The CDR3 loop reads CASSPQGASYGYTF. CDR3 bases: TGTGCCAGCAGTCCACAGGGGGCAAGCTATGGCTACACCTTC. The V call is TRBV12-3 or TRBV12-4, the J call TRBJ1-2; TRBD1 agrees at 9 bases. Trimming took 5 bases from V and 4 from J; bases not matched to a gene: 5. CDR3 length: 14 amino acids.